Each of the 20 T cell receptor beta chains below was sequenced from the same sample in a study of a mutant IDH1 vaccine in newly diagnosed glioma. Some clones are missing from TCRdb's copy, which holds only in-frame ones; the method was immunoSEQ multiplex PCR. The table lists 34,000 or so clones, approximately 80% of them singletons. Which antigens these TCRs recognize remains unknown. Noted time point: week 35, safety follow-up. Doses consisted of 300 ug of mutant IDH1 20-mer peptide each, paired with topical imiquimod. Sequencing used PBMCs, obtained from a glioma patient whose treatment included an IDH1 peptide vaccine. The origin of the receptors is a woman aged 35 to 49 with glioma.

V is TRBV5-1 and J is TRBJ2-3; D gene uncertain. V lost 0 bases and J 4 bases, leaving 12 bases between the germline ends. Germline-derived CDR1 and CDR2 are SGHRS and YFSETQ. The CDR3 spans 15 residues. Here the CDR3 reads CASSLVTPEADTQYF. In DNA form, the CDR3 reads TGCGCCAGCAGCTTGGTTACACCCGAGGCAGATACGCAGTATTTT.

This chain uses TRBV4-3 with TRBJ1-6; the D gene is possibly TRBD1 (5 bases). Germline V gives CDR1 LGHNA, CDR2 YSLEER. V dropped 1 base and J dropped 8 bases, with 12 bases sitting between them. CDR3 length equals 15 residues. CDR3 coding DNA: TGCGCCAGCAGCCAAGGCAGGGTCCGGGATTCACCCCTCCACTTT. Protein: CASSQGRVRDSPLHF.

This chain links TRBV29-1 with TRBJ2-1; D is uncertain. V shed 2 bases and J shed 1 base, with 9 bases lying between them. Germline V lookup: CDR1 SQVTM, CDR2 ANQGSEA. The CDR3 is 14 amino acids. The CDR3 region is CSVEFQRSYNEQFF. DNA of the CDR3: TGCAGCGTTGAATTCCAGAGATCCTACAATGAGCAGTTCTTC.

This clone was seen a single time. V is TRBV7-9 and J is TRBJ2-7; D call uncertain. The CDR3 totals 12 residues. The V gene lost 11 bases and the J gene lost 0 bases, with 11 bases spanning the gap. Per germline, CDR1 SEHNR and CDR2 FQNEAQ (reference sequence). The CDR3 DNA sequence: TGTGCCTATAAGGACGACTCCTACGAGCAGTACTTC. Amino acid sequence: CAYKDDSYEQYF.

This clone appeared once. This rearrangement joins TRBV5-1 to TRBJ1-1, with no clear D. This CDR3 has 13 residues. The V end lost 0 bases, the J end lost 4 bases, and 7 bases lay between the germline ends. Germline V gives CDR1 SGHRS, CDR2 YFSETQ. The CDR3 protein is CASSLEFRTEAFF. The DNA of the CDR3 is TGCGCCAGCAGCTTGGAGTTCCGCACTGAAGCTTTCTTT.

This chain joins TRBV7-9 and TRBJ2-3; no reliable D call. Trimming cost V 4 bases and J 5 bases, with 19 bases left between them. Germline CDR1 and CDR2: SEHNR and FQNEAQ (reference sequence). This CDR3 has 16 amino acids. The CDR3 reads CASSSLVARWEDTQYF. The DNA of the CDR3 is TGTGCCAGCAGCTCTCTGGTGGCCCGATGGGAAGATACGCAGTATTTT.

The V call is TRBV6-6, the J call TRBJ2-7; 7 bases map to TRBD1. CDR1 and CDR2 from the germline V gene are MNHNY and SVGAGI (reference sequence). V lost 6 bases, J lost 4 bases, and 9 bases stayed unmatched. This CDR3 has 14 amino acids. This CDR3 reads CASRQDRGRYEQYF. CDR3 in DNA: TGTGCCAGCAGACAAGATAGGGGGCGGTACGAGCAGTACTTC.

J is TRBJ1-2 and V is TRBV4-2; 7 positions agree with TRBD1. V gave up 4 bases and J gave up 8 bases; unmatched junction bases: 10. CDR3 size: 14 residues. CDR1 is LGHNA, CDR2 YNFKEQ, per germline. CDR3 amino acids: CASSPPQGSRGYTF. DNA of the CDR3: TGTGCCAGCAGCCCCCCACAGGGGAGTAGAGGCTACACCTTC.

The rearrangement joins TRBV6-1 to TRBJ1-1; weak D call: TRBD1 (6 bases). The CDR3 has 15 residues. Germline V gene data show CDR1 as MNHNS and CDR2 as SASEGT. Trimming left V 7 bases short and J 0 bases short, with 15 bases between. CDR3: CASNAGADLNTEAFF. In DNA, the CDR3 is TGTGCCAGCAACGCGGGGGCAGACCTGAACACTGAAGCTTTCTTT.

This chain's CDR3 is CASSVDGGGTREQYF. CDR3 nucleotides: TGTGCCAGCAGCGTAGATGGCGGGGGGACAAGGGAGCAGTACTTC. The chain links TRBV9 to TRBJ2-7, with 8 positions matching TRBD2. The germline V gene has CDR1 SGDLS and CDR2 YYNGEE. Trimming at V came to 0 bases and at J to 7 bases, leaving 9 bases not matched to a gene. The CDR3 length is 15 residues.

This chain joins TRBV30 and TRBJ2-5; the D is unclear. Germline V CDR1 and CDR2: GTSNPN, SVGIG (reference sequence). Trimming cost V 2 bases and J 5 bases, with 9 bases left between them. The CDR3 length is 12 residues. Here the CDR3 reads CAWSFGMETQYF. In DNA form, the CDR3 reads TGTGCCTGGAGTTTCGGCATGGAGACCCAGTACTTC.

This clone has more than one count but fewer than ten. The junction departs from the called germline gene at one end, perhaps through a read error. The chain joins TRBV7-9 to TRBJ1-2, with 9 nucleotides matching TRBD1. Germline values: CDR1 SEHNR, CDR2 FQNEAQ (reference sequence). This CDR3 comprises 12 residues. The CDR3 loop is CASSLGEGQGLF. DNA of the CDR3: TGTGCCAGCAGCTTGGGAGAGGGACAGGGACTCTTC.

The chain couples TRBV19 to TRBJ1-2; no clear D. Germline CDR1 reads LNHDA; CDR2 reads SQIVND (reference sequence). The CDR3 contains 19 residues. Trimming left V 7 bases short and J 3 bases short, with 30 bases between. DNA of the CDR3: TGTGCCAGTACCGCTACCTTAGGACCGAGCTGGGGAGCGCACTATGGCTACACCTTC. As protein: CASTATLGPSWGAHYGYTF.

J is TRBJ2-3 and V is TRBV27; 9 bases are shared with TRBD2. Per the germline V gene, CDR1 is MNHEY and CDR2 is SMNVEV (reference sequence). The CDR3 is made up of 16 amino acids. The J segment lost 6 bases and the V segment lost 2 bases, leaving 9 bases of the junction unmatched. The CDR3 reads CASSLVVSGGRDTQYF. CDR3 sequence (DNA): TGTGCCAGCAGTTTAGTTGTTAGCGGGGGCAGGGATACGCAGTATTTT.

V and J are TRBV7-2 and TRBJ2-1; unclear D gene. The germline CDR1 and CDR2 sequences are SGHTA and FQGNSA. This CDR3 is built from 16 residues. Trimming shortened V by 2 bases and J by 0 bases, and 11 bases separated the two germline ends. CDR3 protein: CASSLTRSISYNEQFF. The CDR3 nucleotides are TGTGCCAGCAGCTTAACCAGATCCATCTCCTACAATGAGCAGTTCTTC.

A single count supports this clone. The V gene is TRBV6-1, the J gene TRBJ2-3, with D unclear. The V end was cut by 10 bases, the J end by 2 bases, with 10 bases between. CDR3 length equals 12 residues. Germline V gives CDR1 MNHNS, CDR2 SASEGT. CDR3 DNA sequence: TGTGCCATCCGACCTACCACAGATACGCAGTATTTT. This gives the protein CAIRPTTDTQYF.

The chain joins TRBV5-1 to TRBJ2-1, with TRBD2 matching 8 bases. Trimming took 4 bases from V and 4 from J; bases not matched to a gene: 7. CDR3 length: 15 residues. Germline-derived CDR1 and CDR2 are SGHRS and YFSETQ. Here the CDR3 DNA reads TGCGCCAGCAGCCCGGGAGGGAGGGCTTACAATGAGCAGTTCTTC. Its translation: CASSPGGRAYNEQFF.

This rearrangement joins TRBV14 to TRBJ2-5; D unresolved. Germline V CDR1 and CDR2: SGHDN, FVKESK. Trimming left V 5 bases short and J 0 bases short, with 19 bases between. CDR3 length: 17 amino acids. This CDR3 is CASSSAPALLYQETQYF. CDR3 nucleotide sequence: TGTGCCAGCAGCTCCGCTCCGGCACTTTTGTACCAAGAGACCCAGTACTTC.

The V and J genes are TRBV30 and TRBJ1-2; TRBD1 aligns across 11 bases. This CDR3 has 15 amino acids. Germline loops: CDR1 GTSNPN, CDR2 SVGIG (reference sequence). V shed 0 bases, J shed 5 bases, and the junction held 5 bases outside the gene matches. CDR3 loop: CAWSVGQGGPYGYTF. CDR3 bases: TGTGCCTGGAGTGTGGGACAGGGGGGTCCGTATGGCTACACCTTC.

CDR3 in DNA: TGTGCCAGTAGTTCAGCGGGGGCCTTCACAGATACGCAGTATTTT. This sequence encodes CASSSAGAFTDTQYF. The chain employs TRBV19 and TRBJ2-3; the match to TRBD2 covers 8 bases. Losses at the gene ends were 5 bases for V and 2 bases for J; bases not matched to a gene: 6. The CDR3 is 15 amino acids. Germline CDR1 LNHDA, CDR2 SQIVND (reference sequence).